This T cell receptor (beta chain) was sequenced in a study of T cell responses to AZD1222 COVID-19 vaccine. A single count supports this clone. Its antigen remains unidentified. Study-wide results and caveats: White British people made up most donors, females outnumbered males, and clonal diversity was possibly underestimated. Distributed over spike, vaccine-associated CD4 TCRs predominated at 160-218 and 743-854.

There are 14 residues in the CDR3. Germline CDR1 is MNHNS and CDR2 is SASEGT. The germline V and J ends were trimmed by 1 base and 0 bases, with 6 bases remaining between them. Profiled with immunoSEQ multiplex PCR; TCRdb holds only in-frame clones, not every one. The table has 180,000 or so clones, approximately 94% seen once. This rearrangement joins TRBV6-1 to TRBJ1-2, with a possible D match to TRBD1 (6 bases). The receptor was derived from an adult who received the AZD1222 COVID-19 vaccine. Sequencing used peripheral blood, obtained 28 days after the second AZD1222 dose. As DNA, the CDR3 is TGTGCCAGCAGTGAAGACAGGGCTAACTATGGCTACACCTTC. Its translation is CASSEDRANYGYTF.